A selection of T cell receptor beta chains follows, all from one sample in a study of post-analysis software for immune sequencing data. TCRdb called the PCR reads again in MiXCR, with one record for every CDR3 protein. The sample comprises hundreds of thousands of distinct CDR3 sequences, 59% of which are singletons, and around 11% rests with the top ten. Sequencing was performed on blood. These receptors originate from a girl aged 2 to 9 with multiple sclerosis. CDR3s include the opening cysteine and the closing phenylalanine or tryptophan. The D gene is left open where the match is weak. Expanded clones are given a class, and other clones once, few, many or no size at all.

V gene: TRBV20-1
D gene: TRBD2
clone size: -
J gene: TRBJ2-1
CDR3 length: 14
CDR3 protein: CSARRLAGGGEQFF
CDR3 DNA: TGCAGTGCTAGACGCCTAGCGGGCGGGGGTGAGCAGTTCTTC

V gene: TRBV5-1
D gene: -
clone size: -
J gene: TRBJ2-3
CDR3 length: 13
CDR3 protein: CASSMVGTDTQYF
CDR3 DNA: TGCGCCAGCAGCATGGTTGGCACAGATACGCAGTATTTT

V gene: TRBV21-1
D gene: -
clone size: few
J gene: TRBJ2-5
CDR3 length: 12
CDR3 protein: CASSNVGETQYF
CDR3 DNA: TGTGCCAGCAGCAATGTGGGGGAGACCCAGTACTTC

V gene: TRBV12-3/TRBV12-4
D gene: -
clone size: -
J gene: TRBJ2-7
CDR3 length: 15
CDR3 protein: CASSLGGSSTYEQYF
CDR3 DNA: TGTGCCAGCAGTTTAGGGGGCAGCTCTACCTACGAGCAGTACTTC

V gene: TRBV12-3/TRBV12-4
D gene: -
clone size: -
J gene: TRBJ1-2
CDR3 length: 13
CDR3 protein: CASSFQAVGGYTF
CDR3 DNA: TGTGCCAGCAGTTTTCAGGCCGTGGGGGGCTACACCTTC

V gene: TRBV20-1
D gene: -
clone size: -
J gene: TRBJ2-5
CDR3 length: 15
CDR3 protein: CSARDGGRAQETQYF
CDR3 DNA: TGCAGTGCTAGAGATGGGGGACGGGCACAAGAGACCCAGTACTTC

V gene: TRBV5-1
D gene: -
clone size: -
J gene: TRBJ1-1
CDR3 length: 13
CDR3 protein: CASAEQGRTEAFF
CDR3 DNA: TGCGCCAGCGCAGAACAGGGAAGGACTGAAGCTTTCTTT

V gene: TRBV15
D gene: TRBD1
clone size: -
J gene: TRBJ2-5
CDR3 length: 17
CDR3 protein: CATSTRSLGQGRETQYF
CDR3 DNA: TGTGCCACCAGCACCCGAAGTTTGGGACAGGGTCGAGAGACCCAGTACTTC

V gene: TRBV7-2
D gene: TRBD2
clone size: -
J gene: TRBJ2-1
CDR3 length: 18
CDR3 protein: CASSPGLAESLSYNEQFF
CDR3 DNA: TGTGCCAGCAGCCCCGGACTAGCGGAGAGCCTCTCCTACAATGAGCAGTTCTTC

V gene: TRBV20-1
D gene: -
clone size: -
J gene: TRBJ2-1
CDR3 length: 16
CDR3 protein: CSAGPGVGSFYNEQFF
CDR3 DNA: TGCAGTGCTGGACCCGGGGTGGGGAGCTTTTACAATGAGCAGTTCTTC

V gene: TRBV20-1
D gene: -
clone size: -
J gene: TRBJ2-7
CDR3 length: 9
CDR3 protein: CSARHEQYF
CDR3 DNA: TGCAGTGCTAGACACGAGCAGTACTTC

V gene: TRBV20-1
D gene: -
clone size: -
J gene: TRBJ1-2
CDR3 length: 13
CDR3 protein: CSASHGNSDGYTF
CDR3 DNA: TGCAGTGCTAGTCACGGGAACAGTGATGGCTACACCTTC

V gene: TRBV5-7
D gene: TRBD1
clone size: few
J gene: TRBJ2-7
CDR3 length: 15
CDR3 protein: CASSLADRIHHEQYF
CDR3 DNA: TGTGCCAGCAGCTTGGCGGACAGGATACACCACGAGCAGTACTTC

V gene: TRBV12-3/TRBV12-4
D gene: -
clone size: -
J gene: TRBJ1-2
CDR3 length: 15
CDR3 protein: CASSRPGLTYYGYTF
CDR3 DNA: TGTGCCAGCTCGAGGCCGGGACTGACCTACTATGGCTACACCTTC

V gene: TRBV20-1
D gene: TRBD2
clone size: -
J gene: TRBJ2-7
CDR3 length: 15
CDR3 protein: CSAASGTSGPYEQYF
CDR3 DNA: TGCAGTGCTGCCTCCGGGACTAGCGGACCCTACGAGCAGTACTTC

V gene: TRBV5-1
D gene: -
clone size: -
J gene: TRBJ2-3
CDR3 length: 16
CDR3 protein: CASSGGTPAGADTQYF
CDR3 DNA: TGCGCCAGCAGCGGGGGCACTCCGGCGGGAGCAGATACGCAGTATTTT

V gene: TRBV21-1
D gene: -
clone size: -
J gene: TRBJ2-1
CDR3 length: 16
CDR3 protein: CASSPCGLAGYNEQFF
CDR3 DNA: TGTGCCAGCAGCCCCTGCGGACTAGCGGGCTACAATGAGCAGTTCTTC

V gene: TRBV2
D gene: -
clone size: once
J gene: TRBJ2-7
CDR3 length: 13
CDR3 protein: CASSDRVSVEQYF
CDR3 DNA: TGTGCCAGCAGTGACAGGGTTTCGGTCGAGCAGTACTTC

V gene: TRBV12-3/TRBV12-4
D gene: -
clone size: -
J gene: TRBJ2-1
CDR3 length: 11
CDR3 protein: CASSHTNEQFF
CDR3 DNA: TGTGCCAGCAGCCATACGAATGAGCAGTTCTTC

V gene: TRBV7-2
D gene: TRBD1
clone size: -
J gene: TRBJ1-1
CDR3 length: 14
CDR3 protein: CASSLHRGSTEAFF
CDR3 DNA: TGTGCCAGCAGCCTACACAGGGGTAGCACTGAAGCTTTCTTT

V gene: TRBV29-1
D gene: -
clone size: -
J gene: TRBJ2-1
CDR3 length: 14
CDR3 protein: CSVVSRGLHNEQFF
CDR3 DNA: TGCAGCGTTGTAAGCAGGGGCCTACACAATGAGCAGTTCTTC

V gene: TRBV6-5
D gene: TRBD2
clone size: -
J gene: TRBJ2-1
CDR3 length: 16
CDR3 protein: CASSRLAGGTDNEQFF
CDR3 DNA: TGTGCCAGCAGCCGTCTAGCGGGTGGGACCGACAATGAGCAGTTCTTC

V gene: TRBV20-1
D gene: TRBD2
clone size: -
J gene: TRBJ2-1
CDR3 length: 15
CDR3 protein: CSASFSSGGNNEQFF
CDR3 DNA: TGCAGTGCTAGTTTTTCTAGCGGGGGCAACAATGAGCAGTTCTTC

V gene: TRBV6-5
D gene: -
clone size: -
J gene: TRBJ1-4
CDR3 length: 14
CDR3 protein: CASSYGSTNEKLFF
CDR3 DNA: TGTGCCAGCAGTTATGGGTCAACTAATGAAAAACTGTTTTTT

V gene: TRBV29-1
D gene: TRBD2
clone size: -
J gene: TRBJ2-3
CDR3 length: 14
CDR3 protein: CSVALAGGTDTQYF
CDR3 DNA: TGCAGCGTTGCCCTAGCGGGGGGCACAGATACGCAGTATTTT

V gene: TRBV27
D gene: TRBD1
clone size: -
J gene: TRBJ2-7
CDR3 length: 14
CDR3 protein: CATGPGQGWYEQYF
CDR3 DNA: TGCGCCACCGGACCGGGACAGGGTTGGTACGAGCAGTACTTC

V gene: TRBV29-1
D gene: -
clone size: -
J gene: TRBJ1-1
CDR3 length: 13
CDR3 protein: CSVTEGGNTEAFF
CDR3 DNA: TGCAGCGTCACCGAAGGGGGGAACACTGAAGCTTTCTTT

V gene: TRBV10-3
D gene: -
clone size: -
J gene: TRBJ1-2
CDR3 length: 15
CDR3 protein: CAISDPGWTDYGYTF
CDR3 DNA: TGTGCCATCAGTGATCCAGGCTGGACGGACTATGGCTACACCTTC

V gene: TRBV20-1
D gene: -
clone size: -
J gene: TRBJ1-1
CDR3 length: 13
CDR3 protein: CSVRTSEGTEAFF
CDR3 DNA: TGCAGTGTCAGGACGTCGGAGGGGACTGAAGCTTTCTTT

V gene: TRBV29-1
D gene: -
clone size: -
J gene: TRBJ2-3
CDR3 length: 12
CDR3 protein: CSVVIPLDTQYF
CDR3 DNA: TGCAGCGTTGTTATCCCGCTGGATACGCAGTATTTT

V gene: TRBV5-6
D gene: -
clone size: -
J gene: TRBJ2-4
CDR3 length: 13
CDR3 protein: CASSAGRRDIQYF
CDR3 DNA: TGTGCCAGCAGCGCGGGGAGGCGGGACATTCAGTACTTC

V gene: TRBV29-1
D gene: -
clone size: few
J gene: TRBJ2-1
CDR3 length: 16
CDR3 protein: CSVEAPRGSPGDEQFF
CDR3 DNA: TGCAGCGTTGAAGCCCCCAGGGGTTCCCCCGGGGATGAGCAGTTCTTC

V gene: TRBV20-1
D gene: TRBD2
clone size: few
J gene: TRBJ2-1
CDR3 length: 13
CDR3 protein: CSANGLAGNEQFF
CDR3 DNA: TGCAGTGCTAACGGGCTAGCGGGAAATGAGCAGTTCTTC

V gene: TRBV6-5
D gene: TRBD2
clone size: -
J gene: TRBJ2-1
CDR3 length: 16
CDR3 protein: CASSYTSGTSYNEQFF
CDR3 DNA: TGTGCCAGCAGTTACACTAGCGGGACGTCCTACAATGAGCAGTTCTTC

V gene: TRBV6-5
D gene: -
clone size: -
J gene: TRBJ2-3
CDR3 length: 15
CDR3 protein: CASSLNGVAADTQYF
CDR3 DNA: TGTGCCAGCAGTCTAAACGGGGTTGCAGCTGATACGCAGTATTTT

V gene: TRBV6-2/TRBV6-3
D gene: TRBD2
clone size: -
J gene: TRBJ2-7
CDR3 length: 14
CDR3 protein: CASNIAGERHEQYF
CDR3 DNA: TGTGCCAGCAACATAGCGGGTGAGCGTCACGAGCAGTACTTC

V gene: TRBV15
D gene: -
clone size: few
J gene: TRBJ2-5
CDR3 length: 14
CDR3 protein: CATSRDTGQETQYF
CDR3 DNA: TGTGCCACCAGCAGAGATACGGGGCAAGAGACCCAGTACTTC

V gene: TRBV20-1
D gene: TRBD2
clone size: few
J gene: TRBJ2-1
CDR3 length: 16
CDR3 protein: CSARGTKREASDEQFF
CDR3 DNA: TGCAGTGCTAGGGGGACTAAGCGGGAGGCCAGCGATGAGCAGTTCTTC

V gene: TRBV12-3/TRBV12-4
D gene: -
clone size: -
J gene: TRBJ2-2
CDR3 length: 16
CDR3 protein: CASSLNGALNTGELFF
CDR3 DNA: TGTGCCAGCAGTTTAAACGGGGCGCTGAACACCGGGGAGCTGTTTTTT

V gene: TRBV6-1
D gene: TRBD1
clone size: -
J gene: TRBJ2-1
CDR3 length: 14
CDR3 protein: CASYRQGDYNEQFF
CDR3 DNA: TGTGCCAGCTATCGACAGGGGGATTACAATGAGCAGTTCTTC

V gene: TRBV7-2
D gene: -
clone size: -
J gene: TRBJ2-3
CDR3 length: 15
CDR3 protein: CASSLVVGGSGTQYF
CDR3 DNA: TGTGCCAGCAGCTTAGTAGTAGGGGGGAGCGGTACGCAGTATTTT

V gene: TRBV9
D gene: -
clone size: -
J gene: TRBJ2-3
CDR3 length: 18
CDR3 protein: CASSVLLGLGENTDTQYF
CDR3 DNA: TGTGCCAGCAGCGTTTTACTAGGCCTAGGAGAAAACACAGATACGCAGTATTTT

V gene: TRBV7-9
D gene: -
clone size: once
J gene: TRBJ2-3
CDR3 length: 15
CDR3 protein: CASSLITRGQDTQYF
CDR3 DNA: TGTGCCAGCAGCTTGATAACCCGGGGACAAGATACGCAGTATTTT

V gene: TRBV7-6
D gene: -
clone size: -
J gene: TRBJ1-6
CDR3 length: 16
CDR3 protein: CASSPGGAFPGSPLHF
CDR3 DNA: TGTGCCAGCAGCCCAGGAGGGGCCTTCCCCGGGTCACCCCTCCACTTT

V gene: TRBV3-1
D gene: TRBD2
clone size: -
J gene: TRBJ2-7
CDR3 length: 19
CDR3 protein: CASSPLAGGPSGGSYEQYF
CDR3 DNA: TGTGCCAGCAGCCCCCTAGCGGGAGGGCCCTCGGGAGGCTCCTACGAGCAGTACTTC

V gene: TRBV4-3
D gene: TRBD1
clone size: few
J gene: TRBJ1-4
CDR3 length: 15
CDR3 protein: CASSLLTGANEKLFF
CDR3 DNA: TGCGCCAGCAGTCTCCTAACAGGGGCTAATGAAAAACTGTTTTTT

V gene: TRBV13
D gene: TRBD2
clone size: once
J gene: TRBJ2-5
CDR3 length: 14
CDR3 protein: CASASREYQETQYF
CDR3 DNA: TGTGCCAGCGCTTCGCGGGAGTACCAAGAGACCCAGTACTTC

V gene: TRBV12-3/TRBV12-4
D gene: -
clone size: -
J gene: TRBJ1-1
CDR3 length: 10
CDR3 protein: CASMGTEAFF
CDR3 DNA: TGTGCCAGCATGGGCACTGAAGCTTTCTTT

V gene: TRBV5-4
D gene: -
clone size: -
J gene: TRBJ2-1
CDR3 length: 16
CDR3 protein: CASSLSRDPSYNEQFF
CDR3 DNA: TGTGCCAGCAGCTTATCCCGGGATCCTTCCTACAATGAGCAGTTCTTC

V gene: TRBV6-5
D gene: TRBD2
clone size: few
J gene: TRBJ2-3
CDR3 length: 15
CDR3 protein: CASKGRREGPDTQYF
CDR3 DNA: TGTGCCAGCAAGGGGAGGCGGGAGGGGCCCGATACGCAGTATTTT